This TCR beta chain was sequenced for a study of Ad26.COV2.S vaccination and SARS-CoV-2 variants. Across the study: As a participant in COV1001, the donor was in the Ad26.COV2.S trial arm.

Produced via immunoSEQ multiplex PCR; TCRdb's table is partial and in-frame only. The sample carries 300,000 to 500,000 clones, about nine tenths recorded once. The sample's treatment: roughly 19 received Ad26.COV2.S at low or high dose, single or two shots; roughly five received placebo; per-sample allocation not given. The study sampled participants on day 63 after the first vaccine or placebo injection. Donation was by an adult aged 18-55 years who was in Boston. This vaccine is an Ad26 vector that expresses the Wuhan-strain SARS-CoV-2 spike. The CDR3 runs 17 residues. The germline CDR1 and CDR2 sequences are SGHNT and YYREEE (reference sequence). The J segment lost 0 bases and the V segment lost 2 bases, leaving 4 bases of the junction unmatched.

The clonotype originates from a person between 18 and 60 years old who received the Ad26.COV2.S COVID-19 vaccine or a placebo. The sample was peripheral blood, taken in a trial of Ad26.COV2.S vaccine versus placebo. J is TRBJ2-6 and V is TRBV5-4; TRBD1 matches 8 bases. In DNA, the CDR3 is TGTGCCAGCAGCTTCCGGACAGGGTCCTCTGGGGCCAACGTCCTGACTTTC. Protein product: CASSFRTGSSGANVLTF. The variable domain in full, completed from reference TRBV5-4 and TRBJ2-6, reads ETGVTQSPTHLIKTRGQQVTLRCSSQSGHNTVSWYQQALGQGPQFIFQYYREEENGRGNFPPRFSGLQFPNYSSELNVNALELDDSALYLCASSFRTGSSGANVLTFGAGSRLTVL.